This T cell receptor beta chain was recorded in a study of metastatic and nonmetastatic thyroid tumors. Study as a whole: Repertoire data that came from the blood and tumor or nodule tissue of malignant and benign thyroid patients were compared.

All patients reached thyroid surgery having received no treatment beforehand. Note on this clone: Its antigen is unidentified.

This CDR3 is built from 15 residues. V gave up 3 bases and J gave up 5 bases; unmatched junction bases: 7. From germline, CDR1 is MDHEN and CDR2 SYDVKM. TCRdb reanalyzed the PCR reads via MiXCR. This table has 6,900 or so clones, 31% appearing once. Whole-study results and caveats: Malignant tumors reportedly showed significantly higher TCR beta diversity than benign nodules in both blood and tumor.

Sequences were obtained from tumor tissue. This sequence originates from a female donor with papillary thyroid cancer or a benign thyroid nodule (not recorded which). Some clones in this sample may be carry-over from other donors' samples. The chain combines TRBV28 with TRBJ2-5; 9 nucleotides line up with TRBD1. This CDR3 reads CASSFEQGAGETQYF. CDR3 nucleotide sequence: TGTGCCAGCAGTTTTGAACAGGGGGCGGGGGAGACCCAGTACTTC.